This T cell receptor beta chain is from a study of identical twins. General study findings and limits: Possibly, invariant MAIT and iNKT cells partly confounded zero-insertion analyses. Excess twin sharing in beta out-of-frame sequences was weaker.

A note on this clonotype: The target antigen is unknown.

This CDR3 is built from 15 residues. Trimming left V 4 bases short and J 1 base short, with 11 bases between. The V gene's germline CDR1 is SGDLS and CDR2 YYNGEE. After template switching added a universal primer site, the resulting cDNA carried unique molecular identifiers. TCRdb ran MiXCR on the 5' RACE reads and lists one entry per CDR3 protein. The data contain 1,800,000 or so distinct CDR3 sequences, more than 30% of them singletons. This TCR was recovered from a newborn girl in good health. Sequencing was performed on cord blood. The genes are TRBV9 and TRBJ1-4, with D tentatively TRBD1 (6 bases). This CDR3 reads CASSPVQGTNEKLFF. As DNA, the CDR3 is TGTGCCAGCAGCCCCGTACAGGGAACTAATGAAAAACTGTTTTTT. The variable domain in full, with the rest retrieved from reference TRBV9 and TRBJ1-4, is DSGVTQTPKHLITATGQRVTLRCSPRSGDLSVYWYQQSLDQGLQFLIQYYNGEERAKGNILERFSAQQFPDLHSELNLSSLELGDSALYFCASSPVQGTNEKLFFGSGTQLSVL.